These 30 T cell receptor beta chains were all obtained from the same sample, sequenced in a study of T cells in Graves' hyperthyroidism and ophthalmopathy. RNA transcripts served as the template for amplifying TCR beta CDR3 regions. The HTBI primer set was used in a first-round RT-PCR of the TCR CDR3. TCRdb processed the multiplex PCR reads anew with MiXCR; each CDR3 protein has one entry. The sample includes about 360,000 distinct CDR3 sequences, about 14% of them seen just once. The sequencing input was blood. These receptors originate from a man aged 25 to 40 with Graves' hyperthyroidism that later progressed to Graves' ophthalmopathy.

The sample holds a few counts of this clonotype. The chain employs TRBV28 and TRBJ2-3; D may be TRBD2 (7 bases). V was clipped by 8 bases and J by 2 bases, with 8 bases between them. The CDR3 has 12 amino acids. Germline V gene data show CDR1 as MDHEN and CDR2 as SYDVKM. CDR3 DNA: TGTGCCAGCGGGGGGGCCACAGATACGCAGTATTTT. This translates into CASGGATDTQYF.

This clonotype was detected a few times. V is TRBV7-6 and J is TRBJ1-3, with D hard to call. CDR3 size: 16 residues. Germline CDR1 is SGHVS and CDR2 is FNYEAQ. Deletions cut 5 bases from V and 4 bases from J, with 18 bases between. The CDR3 region has the DNA TGTGCCAGCAGCCCCCAACCCGACATCTTAGGAAACACCATATATTTT. It codes for CASSPQPDILGNTIYF.

V and J are TRBV5-1 and TRBJ2-2, with D tentatively TRBD1 (7 bases). The CDR3 runs 14 residues. Germline V gene sequence: CDR1 SGHRS, CDR2 YFSETQ. Trimming pared 2 bases from V and 6 bases from J, leaving 11 bases between. CDR3 in amino acids: CASSFDREAGELFF. CDR3 bases: TGCGCCAGCAGCTTCGACAGGGAGGCCGGGGAGCTGTTTTTT. The full variable domain, in which reference TRBV5-1 and TRBJ2-2 provide the parts outside the CDR3, is KAGVTQTPRYLIKTRGQQVTLSCSPISGHRSVSWYQQTPGQGLQFLFEYFSETQRNKGNFPGRFSGRQFSNSRSEMNVSTLELGDSALYLCASSFDREAGELFFGEGSRLTVL.

This clonotype was picked up many times. The chain couples TRBV6-1 to TRBJ2-4; tentatively, D is TRBD1 (6 bases). V lost 6 bases and J lost 7, with 7 bases in between. CDR1 and CDR2 from the germline V gene are MNHNS and SASEGT. The CDR3 runs to 11 residues. The CDR3 loop reads CASRGANIQYF. The CDR3 DNA is TGTGCCAGCAGGGGGGCGAACATTCAGTACTTC.

This clonotype was counted at least ten times. This chain connects TRBV9 to TRBJ2-3; D gene ambiguous. With 4 bases removed from V and 2 bases from J, the gap between germline ends came to 23 bases. This CDR3 has 18 amino acids. Germline V gene lookup returns CDR1 SGDLS and CDR2 YYNGEE. The CDR3 DNA is TGTGCCAGCAGCCCTAGTCGAGGCCGGAACAGTTTCACAGATACGCAGTATTTT. It specifies CASSPSRGRNSFTDTQYF.

In its sample, this clonotype was seen a few times. The chain recombines TRBV30 with TRBJ2-7, with D possibly being TRBD1 (5 bases). With 3 bases removed from V and 0 bases from J, the gap between germline ends came to 12 bases. This CDR3 is 14 amino acids long. Germline V lookup: CDR1 GTSNPN, CDR2 SVGIG (reference sequence). The CDR3 DNA reads TGTGCCTGGAGGAGGACATTAAGCTCCTACGAGCAGTACTTC. This gives the protein CAWRRTLSSYEQYF.

The chain couples TRBV4-1 to TRBJ2-2; D ambiguous. V was trimmed by 3 bases and J by 5 bases, leaving 10 bases between them. CDR3 length equals 14 residues. CDR1 is MGHRA and CDR2 is YSYEKL in the germline V gene. CDR3 DNA sequence: TGCGCCAGCAGCCATCCCGATGTAACCGGGGAGCTGTTTTTT. As protein: CASSHPDVTGELFF.

This clonotype was counted at least ten times. The chain uses TRBV29-1 and TRBJ2-1; D is perhaps TRBD1 (5 bases). Per germline, CDR1 SQVTM and CDR2 ANQGSEA. The CDR3 sequence is 12 residues long. The V and J ends lost 8 bases and 3 bases respectively, with 11 bases between them. The CDR3 spells CSSRTGYNEQFF. The CDR3 DNA follows: TGCAGCTCTCGAACAGGCTACAATGAGCAGTTCTTC.

The V and J genes are TRBV30 and TRBJ2-1; 8 bases map to TRBD1. CDR1 is GTSNPN and CDR2 is SVGIG in the germline V gene (reference sequence). V lost 2 bases, J lost 1 base, and 4 bases stayed unmatched. The length of the CDR3 is 15 residues. The CDR3: CAWSQGAISYNEQFF. The CDR3 DNA sequence: TGTGCCTGGAGTCAGGGGGCTATATCCTACAATGAGCAGTTCTTC.

The chain couples TRBV4-2 to TRBJ2-2, with D perhaps TRBD1 (5 bases). Deletions cut 0 bases from V and 3 bases from J, with 5 bases between. Germline V gene lookup returns CDR1 LGHNA and CDR2 YNFKEQ. CDR3 size: 14 residues. The CDR3 protein is CASSQEQDTGELFF. The CDR3 coding sequence is TGTGCCAGCAGCCAAGAACAGGACACCGGGGAGCTGTTTTTT.

In this sample, this clonotype turned up a few times. The chain links TRBV9 to TRBJ2-1; D unresolved. The CDR3 has 12 residues. The ends were cut back, 1 base at V and 10 bases at J, with 9 bases in the middle. Looked up from germline, CDR1 is SGDLS and CDR2 is YYNGEE. In DNA form, the CDR3 reads TGTGCCAGCAGCGTATCCGGGTGGGAGCAGTTCTTC. This codes for CASSVSGWEQFF.

The rearrangement links TRBV15 to TRBJ2-1; 10 bases align to TRBD2. V trimming: 4 bases; J trimming: 4 bases; junction bases outside the gene matches: 4. The CDR3 contains 15 residues. Germline CDR1 and CDR2: LNHNV and YYDKDF (reference sequence). The CDR3: CATSKAGGPYNEQFF. CDR3 DNA: TGTGCCACCAGCAAAGCGGGGGGGCCGTACAATGAGCAGTTCTTC.

This clonotype was observed many times. V is TRBV10-1 and J is TRBJ2-3, with 9 bases that match TRBD1. Germline trimming cut 3 bases from V and 4 bases from J; bases unmatched to any gene: 5. The CDR3 is 15 amino acids. The germline V gene has CDR1 WNHNN and CDR2 SYGVQD (reference sequence). The CDR3 is CASSDGTGRADTQYF. As DNA, the CDR3 is TGCGCCAGCAGTGACGGGACAGGGAGGGCAGATACGCAGTATTTT.

At least ten counts were recorded for this clonotype. This chain links TRBV12-3 or TRBV12-4 with TRBJ1-1; D is unclear. Trimming left V 4 bases short and J 1 base short, with 10 bases between. This CDR3 spans 14 amino acids. The CDR3 DNA is TGTGCCAGCAGTTCCCGCCGGACGAACACTGAAGCTTTCTTT. Its protein product is CASSSRRTNTEAFF.

This clonotype has at least ten counts. In DNA form, the CDR3 reads TGTGCCAGCAGTTACACAGGGCAGGGGTATGGCTACACCTTC. Amino acids: CASSYTGQGYGYTF. The rearrangement joins TRBV2 to TRBJ1-2, with D perhaps matching TRBD1 (6 bases). There are 14 residues in the CDR3. Trimming took 5 bases from V and 5 from J, leaving 15 bases between them. Germline CDR1 SNHLY, CDR2 FYNNEI.

Concerning this clonotype: A read error is possible here, since a much larger clone lies one base away. The chain combines TRBV20-1 with TRBJ2-1; 9 nucleotides line up with TRBD1. Germline-derived CDR1 and CDR2 are DFQATT and SNEGSKA (reference sequence). The length of the CDR3 is 15 residues. The CDR3 DNA reads as TGCAGTGCAGGGGGAAACAGGGGGCTCCCCAATGAGCAGCTCTTC. It is translated as CSAGGNRGLPNEQLF.

The table lists this clonotype with many counts. The V call is TRBV29-1, the J call TRBJ2-2; 7 positions agree with TRBD2. Germline assignment: CDR1 SQVTM and CDR2 ANQGSEA. CDR3 size: 15 residues. V dropped 0 bases and J dropped 6; count of bases not matched to a gene: 7. CDR3 sequence (DNA): TGCAGCGTTGAAGATCGAAGCGGGGCTTCCGGGGAGCTGTTTTTT. Protein: CSVEDRSGASGELFF.

The chain is built from TRBV20-1 and TRBJ2-1; 7 positions match TRBD2. V gave up 1 base and J gave up 6 bases; unmatched junction bases: 9. The length of the CDR3 is 15 residues. Germline-derived CDR1 and CDR2 are DFQATT and SNEGSKA (reference sequence). CDR3 in amino acids: CSARAHGRGPNEQFF. CDR3 coding DNA: TGCAGTGCTAGAGCCCATGGGAGGGGCCCCAATGAGCAGTTCTTC.

This clonotype occurred many times. The rearrangement uses TRBV3-1 and TRBJ2-5, with D tentatively TRBD1 (5 bases). Germline lookup yields CDR1 LGHDT and CDR2 YNNKEL (reference sequence). The length of the CDR3 is 13 residues. V shed 5 bases and J shed 2 bases, with 9 bases lying between them. CDR3 nucleotide sequence: TGTGCCAGCAGCAAGACAGTACAAGAGACCCAGTACTTC. This translates into CASSKTVQETQYF.

As concerns this clonotype: A clone one base away is much larger, so this may be a read error. The chain couples TRBV7-2 to TRBJ1-2; 9 nucleotides align to TRBD1. The V segment lost 4 bases and the J segment 4 bases; nucleotides outside the gene matches: 1. This CDR3 region has 13 residues. CDR1 and CDR2 from the germline V gene are SGHTA and FQGNSA. The chain's CDR3 is CASSWDRVYGYTF. Written as DNA, the CDR3 is TGTGCCAGCAGCTGGGACAGGGTCTATGGCTACACCTTC.

To note about this clonotype: This sequence may be a read error, since a much larger clone differs from it by one base. The DNA of the CDR3 is TGCGCCGGCAGCTCCGGGACTGAAACTTGGAATGAGCAGTTCTTC. Translated: CAGSSGTETWNEQFF. The chain carries TRBV5-1 and TRBJ2-1; perhaps TRBD2 as D (6 bases). This CDR3 spans 15 amino acids. Germline V gene lookup returns CDR1 SGHRS and CDR2 YFSETQ.

This clonotype was seen at least ten times. The V and J genes are TRBV2 and TRBJ2-1; D perhaps matches TRBD2 (7 bases). The CDR3 spans 15 residues. The V and J ends lost 6 bases and 2 bases respectively, with 14 bases between them. Germline lookup yields CDR1 SNHLY and CDR2 FYNNEI. This CDR3 is CASRKGGGTYNEQFF. The CDR3 DNA sequence: TGTGCCAGCAGGAAGGGGGGGGGTACCTACAATGAGCAGTTCTTC. Drawing the rest from reference TRBV2 and TRBJ2-1, the complete variable domain is EPEVTQTPSHQVTQMGQEVILRCVPISNHLYFYWYRQILGQKVEFLVSFYNNEISEKSEIFDDQFSVERPDGSNFTLKIRSTKLEDSAMYFCASRKGGGTYNEQFFGPGTRLTVL.

This clonotype was observed many times. The chain recombines TRBV2 with TRBJ1-6; no firm D call. Per the germline V gene, CDR1 is SNHLY and CDR2 is FYNNEI. There are 13 residues in the CDR3. V lost 1 base to trimming and J lost 7 bases, with 5 bases between them. Here the CDR3 DNA reads TGTGCCAGCAGTGAAGGGAGAAATTCACCCCTCCACTTT. It translates to CASSEGRNSPLHF.

V is TRBV6-5 and J is TRBJ2-7; D might be TRBD2 (5 bases). This CDR3 is 15 amino acids long. V was trimmed by 0 bases and J by 3 bases, leaving 12 bases between them. Germline loops: CDR1 MNHEY, CDR2 SVGAGI. As DNA, the CDR3 is TGTGCCAGCAGTTACTCGCTAGCTGGGGACTACGAGCAGTACTTC. This gives the protein CASSYSLAGDYEQYF.

Details on this clonotype: This clone may be a read error of a much larger clone one base away. The CDR3 region is CASSPPGTSYEQFF. The CDR3 bases are TGTGCCAGCAGCCCCCCGGGGACCTCCTACGAGCAGTTCTTC. The gene calls are TRBV9 and TRBJ2-1; D is possibly TRBD1 or TRBD2 (5 bases each). The CDR3 is made up of 14 amino acids. V lost 4 bases, J lost 10 bases, and 18 bases lay in between. CDR1 and CDR2 (germline): SGDLS, YYNGEE.

This clonotype was observed a handful of times. J is TRBJ2-5 and V is TRBV5-6, with TRBD1 matching over 11 bases. The CDR3 length is 16 residues. Germline V gene lookup returns CDR1 SGHDT and CDR2 YYEEEE. Trimming at V came to 4 bases and at J to 5 bases, leaving 10 bases not matched to a gene. The chain's CDR3 is CASSAAGQGVRETQYF. The CDR3, as DNA: TGTGCCAGCAGCGCGGCGGGACAGGGGGTACGGGAGACCCAGTACTTC.

This clonotype was seen at least ten times. The chain uses TRBV11-3 and TRBJ2-1; TRBD1 aligns across 9 bases. This CDR3 comprises 15 residues. The germline gives CDR1 SGHNT, CDR2 YENEEA. V lost 6 bases and J lost 4; bases outside the gene matches: 7. The CDR3 DNA reads TGTGCCAGCAGTTCCCGGGACAGGGCATACAATGAGCAGTTCTTC. This codes for CASSSRDRAYNEQFF.

This clonotype was seen a few times. A read error may explain this, as a much larger clone is one base away. This chain uses TRBV5-1 with TRBJ2-7, with D uncertain. The germline CDR1 and CDR2 sequences are SGHRS and YFSETQ. The CDR3 extends over 13 amino acids. The CDR3: CASSMDAAYEEYF. CDR3 in DNA: TGCGCCAGCAGCATGGACGCGGCCTACGAGGAGTACTTC.

In its sample, this clonotype was seen many times. The gene calls are TRBV3-1 and TRBJ1-1; 7 positions agree with TRBD1. J lost 3 bases, V lost 2 bases, and 3 bases had no gene match. Germline V gene data show CDR1 as LGHDT and CDR2 as YNNKEL (reference sequence). The CDR3 sequence is 14 residues long. The CDR3 nucleotides read TGTGCCAGCAGCCAAAGGGGGCAGTACACTGAAGCTTTCTTT. Its protein is CASSQRGQYTEAFF.

V gene TRBV4-1 combines with J gene TRBJ1-6; maybe TRBD1 (5 bases). CDR3 length: 18 amino acids. V gave up 0 bases and J gave up 3 bases, with 15 bases separating them. From germline, CDR1 is MGHRA and CDR2 YSYEKL. CDR3 coding DNA: TGCGCCAGCAGCCAAGATCTGGGGGGAGACGGCTATAATTCACCCCTCCACTTT. Translation: CASSQDLGGDGYNSPLHF.